By its share, the clone carrying this T cell receptor beta chain is medium-sized. The germline V gene has CDR1 LGHNA and CDR2 YNFKEQ. The CDR3 sequence is 17 residues long. Trimming took 1 base from V and 3 from J, leaving 16 bases between them. The assay was immunoSEQ multiplex PCR, and TCRdb's table has in-frame clones only and misses some. This table holds 8,000 or so clones, around 32% found once. The record originates from a study of graft-versus-host responses after intestinal transplantation. General study findings and limits: An association linked early post-transplant HvG declines with peak circulating GvH clone levels. Recipient marrow contained GvH clones, some of which appeared first in ileum or blood.

The plating included around 200,000 irradiated, violet-dye-labeled stimulator cells together with around 200,000 CFSE-labeled responder cells. CD3+CD4+ and CD3+CD8+ responders that were proliferating and CFSE-low were sorted post-reaction. The sequence came from a human patient who received an intestinal transplant. The source material was alloreactive CD8+ T cells from a mixed lymphocyte reaction culture, sampled before intestinal transplant. Regarding subset: CFSE-low proliferating T cells sorted from roughly six-day pre-transplant mixed lymphocyte reaction (GvH or HvG direction). The chain carries TRBV4-2 and TRBJ1-3; TRBD1 is a possible D gene (6 bases). The CDR3, as DNA: TGTGCCAGCAGCCAAGTCACCGCAGGGGATAATGGAAACACCATATATTTT. This encodes CASSQVTAGDNGNTIYF.